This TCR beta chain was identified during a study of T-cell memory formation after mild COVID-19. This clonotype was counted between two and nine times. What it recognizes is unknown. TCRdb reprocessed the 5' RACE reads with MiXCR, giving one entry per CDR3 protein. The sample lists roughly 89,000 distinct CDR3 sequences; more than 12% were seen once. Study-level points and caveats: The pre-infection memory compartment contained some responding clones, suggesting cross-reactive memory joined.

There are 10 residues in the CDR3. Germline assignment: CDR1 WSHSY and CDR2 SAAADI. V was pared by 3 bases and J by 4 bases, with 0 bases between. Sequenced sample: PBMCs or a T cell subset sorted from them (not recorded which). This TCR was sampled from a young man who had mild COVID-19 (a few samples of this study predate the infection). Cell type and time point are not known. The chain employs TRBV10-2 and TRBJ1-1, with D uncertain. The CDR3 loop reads CASSDTEAFF. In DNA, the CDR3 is TGCGCCAGCAGTGACACTGAAGCTTTCTTT.